Below, 5 T cell receptor beta chains from the same sample are listed, as sequenced in a study of T cells after yellow fever vaccination (dated by TCRdb to the late 2010s). What the treatment or condition label conveys for this sample: live attenuated yellow fever vaccine strain. The library was generated by 5' RACE. Sequenced on an Illumina HiSeq 2500. TCRdb reran the public reads through fastp at Q25 and MiXCR, keeping productive beta chains. Rows are unified per CDR3 protein, each entry keeping the most common DNA and genes. In all, the sample holds 610,000 or so distinct CDR3 sequences, and 10% to 15% of those were seen once. The top ten clonotypes cover 15% of the sample. The sequenced sample was PBMCs, obtained on the day of the yellow fever booster vaccination. These receptors originate from a young man who received the YFV17D yellow fever vaccine.

This clonotype showed up just a few times. V and J are TRBV7-9 and TRBJ2-7, with D hard to call. The germline gives CDR1 SEHNR, CDR2 FQNEAQ (reference sequence). CDR3 length equals 15 residues. Trimming stripped 1 base from V and 3 bases from J, with 13 bases between. In DNA form, the CDR3 reads TGTGCCAGCAGCTTAGTTTGGGAAGGCAGCTACGAGCAGTACTTC. It codes for CASSLVWEGSYEQYF.

This chain connects TRBV15 to TRBJ1-5, with no clear D. V was cut by 0 bases and J by 2 bases, with 8 bases left in between. The germline CDR1 and CDR2 sequences are LNHNV and YYDKDF (reference sequence). The length of the CDR3 is 15 residues. In DNA form, the CDR3 reads TGTGCCACCAGCAGAGATGGGGAGGGCAATCAGCCCCAGCATTTT. Its translation: CATSRDGEGNQPQHF.

This clonotype was detected only a few times. The chain couples TRBV5-6 to TRBJ2-3; D gene ambiguous. The V end lost 4 bases, the J end lost 0 bases, and 12 bases lay between the germline ends. The length of the CDR3 is 15 residues. Per germline, CDR1 SGHDT and CDR2 YYEEEE. The CDR3 sequence: CASSPHPRSTDTQYF. The CDR3 DNA reads TGTGCCAGCAGCCCCCATCCTAGGAGCACAGATACGCAGTATTTT. The whole variable domain, filled in from reference TRBV5-6 and TRBJ2-3, reads DAGVTQSPTHLIKTRGQQVTLRCSPKSGHDTVSWYQQALGQGPQFIFQYYEEEERQRGNFPDRFSGHQFPNYSSELNVNALLLGDSALYLCASSPHPRSTDTQYFGPGTRLTVL.

Ten or more counts support this clonotype. V gene TRBV18 combines with J gene TRBJ2-7; 7 bases are a match to TRBD1. The V and J ends lost 6 bases and 6 bases, in that order; junction bases with no gene match: 11. CDR3 size: 14 residues. Looked up from germline, CDR1 is KGHSH and CDR2 is LQKENI. CDR3 region: CASSPGTALVEQYF. CDR3 in DNA: TGTGCCAGCTCCCCCGGGACAGCCCTAGTCGAGCAGTACTTC.

The J gene is TRBJ2-1, the V gene TRBV20-1; 10 nucleotides line up with TRBD2. The germline CDR1 and CDR2 sequences are DFQATT and SNEGSKA (reference sequence). The CDR3 loop spans 12 amino acids. The CDR3 loop is CRLKREGTEQFF. CDR3 nucleotide sequence: TGCAGGCTGAAGCGGGAGGGGACTGAGCAGTTCTTC.